The 26 T cell receptor beta chains reported below all come from one sample, sequenced in a study of blood T cell repertoires in COVID-19. TCRdb keeps only in-frame clones here, not all; method: immunoSEQ multiplex PCR. Found here are hundreds of thousands of clones, roughly 89% of them singletons; the top ten hold roughly 1.5%. Sequences were obtained from PBMCs or T cells enriched from blood (not recorded which). The receptors derive from a woman between 18 and 30 years old with acute COVID-19.

This chain joins TRBV6-5 and TRBJ2-1; 9 positions match TRBD2. With 2 bases clipped from V and 4 bases from J, the junction kept 6 bases outside the gene matches. CDR3 size: 16 residues. Germline CDR1 reads MNHEY; CDR2 reads SVGAGI. CDR3 coding DNA: TGTGCCAGCAGTTACGGACTAGCGCCAAAATACAATGAGCAGTTCTTC. It yields the protein CASSYGLAPKYNEQFF.

The chain combines TRBV7-2 with TRBJ1-4; 7 bases fit TRBD1. J was trimmed by 1 base and V by 5 bases; bases with no gene match: 4. The CDR3 has 15 amino acids. Germline CDR1 and CDR2: SGHTA and FQGNSA. The CDR3 reads CASSVRQGTNEKLFF. The CDR3 DNA is TGTGCCAGCAGCGTACGACAGGGAACTAATGAAAAACTGTTTTTT.

The CDR3 region is CASASSSDRDRAPRWTQYF. The CDR3 DNA follows: TGTGCCAGCGCAAGTAGTTCCGACCGGGACAGGGCCCCTAGATGGACCCAGTACTTC. This sequence joins TRBV19 and TRBJ2-5, with 9 bases lining up with TRBD1. Germline assignment: CDR1 LNHDA and CDR2 SQIVND (reference sequence). This CDR3 spans 19 amino acids. V lost 9 bases, J lost 7 bases, and 27 bases stayed unmatched.

This chain links TRBV9 with TRBJ2-5; 7 bases are a match to TRBD2. Germline V gene sequence: CDR1 SGDLS, CDR2 YYNGEE. Trimming removed 3 bases from V and 10 bases from J; junction bases left unmatched: 6. CDR3 size: 12 residues. CDR3 loop: CASSGLGGYQYF. CDR3 bases: TGTGCCAGCAGCGGACTCGGGGGGTACCAGTACTTC. The complete variable domain, with remaining parts taken from reference TRBV9 and TRBJ2-5, reads DSGVTQTPKHLITATGQRVTLRCSPRSGDLSVYWYQQSLDQGLQFLIQYYNGEERAKGNILERFSAQQFPDLHSELNLSSLELGDSALYFCASSGLGGYQYFGPGTRLLVL.

The chain couples TRBV10-3 to TRBJ1-1; 7 bases map to TRBD1. This CDR3 is 14 amino acids long. V lost 10 bases and J lost 1; bases outside the gene matches: 9. CDR1 ENHRY and CDR2 SYGVKD come from the germline V gene. The CDR3, as DNA: TGTGCCACCACCGGGACAGACAAGAACACTGAAGCTTTCTTT. Protein sequence: CATTGTDKNTEAFF.

The CDR3 nucleotides read TGTGCCTGGAGGCGGCTGCGGGCAGGGGGTTTTGGGACCCAGTACTTC. Translated: CAWRRLRAGGFGTQYF. The chain combines TRBV30 with TRBJ2-5, with TRBD1 matching 7 bases. V gave up 3 bases and J gave up 7 bases; unmatched junction bases: 17. Germline V gives CDR1 GTSNPN, CDR2 SVGIG (reference sequence). The CDR3 is made up of 16 amino acids.

V gene TRBV18 combines with J gene TRBJ1-1; D possibly corresponds to TRBD1 (5 bases). V was cut by 5 bases and J by 1 base, with 17 bases left in between. The CDR3 runs to 16 residues. Germline V lookup: CDR1 KGHSH, CDR2 LQKENI. Here the CDR3 reads CASSSGIRVRNTEAFF. In DNA, the CDR3 is TGTGCCAGCTCATCTGGGATCAGGGTTAGGAACACTGAAGCTTTCTTT.

The CDR3 reads CASSQDPGAIGLAGAPSRGELFF. As DNA, the CDR3 is TGTGCCAGCAGCCAAGACCCGGGGGCAATAGGACTAGCGGGGGCCCCCAGCCGCGGGGAGCTGTTTTTT. This rearrangement joins TRBV4-2 to TRBJ2-2; 13 nucleotides agree with TRBD2. With 0 bases clipped from V and 7 bases from J, the junction kept 23 bases outside the gene matches. The CDR3 length is 23 residues. CDR1 LGHNA and CDR2 YNFKEQ come from the germline V gene.

V gene TRBV24-1 combines with J gene TRBJ2-3; 11 nucleotides align to TRBD2. V dropped 3 bases and J dropped 4; count of bases not matched to a gene: 8. From germline, CDR1 is KGHDR and CDR2 SFDVKD. CDR3 length equals 17 residues. The CDR3 region has the DNA TGTGCCACCAGTGATCCGGGGACTAGCGGAGGGGCAGATACGCAGTATTTT. As protein: CATSDPGTSGGADTQYF.

V and J are TRBV5-1 and TRBJ2-1; tentative D call: TRBD1 (5 bases). Germline CDR1 reads SGHRS; CDR2 reads YFSETQ. The CDR3 covers 14 residues. V gave up 1 base and J gave up 12 bases, with 17 bases separating them. The chain's CDR3 is CASSLRQTGDGQFF. DNA of the CDR3: TGCGCCAGCAGCTTGCGACAGACTGGAGATGGGCAGTTCTTC.

This clone was counted once. The chain employs TRBV19 and TRBJ2-1; 13 positions match TRBD2. V lost 4 bases and J lost 0; bases outside the gene matches: 6. The CDR3 contains 18 residues. Germline V gives CDR1 LNHDA, CDR2 SQIVND (reference sequence). In nucleotides, the CDR3 is TGTGCCAGTAGTACGTGGACTAGCGGGAGTATCTCCTACAATGAGCAGTTCTTC. It is translated as CASSTWTSGSISYNEQFF.

The chain carries TRBV18 and TRBJ2-1, with 8 bases identical to TRBD2. Germline V gene sequence: CDR1 KGHSH, CDR2 LQKENI. The CDR3 consists of 14 residues. Losses at the gene ends were 4 bases for V and 9 bases for J; bases not matched to a gene: 8. In DNA form, the CDR3 reads TGTGCCAGCTCACATAATGAACTAGCGGCTGAGCAGTTCTTC. This sequence encodes CASSHNELAAEQFF.

The chain has TRBV2 and TRBJ1-5; possibly TRBD1 for D (5 bases). In germline, CDR1 is SNHLY, CDR2 FYNNEI. The CDR3 runs 14 residues. Trimming took off 6 bases at V and 6 bases at J, with 15 bases between the two ends. The CDR3 sequence: CASSKRGFGQPQHF. The CDR3 DNA reads as TGTGCCAGCAGCAAAAGGGGATTCGGTCAGCCCCAGCATTTT. Looking up the rest from reference TRBV2 and TRBJ1-5 gives the full variable domain: EPEVTQTPSHQVTQMGQEVILRCVPISNHLYFYWYRQILGQKVEFLVSFYNNEISEKSEIFDDQFSVERPDGSNFTLKIRSTKLEDSAMYFCASSKRGFGQPQHFGDGTRLSIL.

J is TRBJ2-7 and V is TRBV20-1; 7 nucleotides line up with TRBD1. This CDR3 is built from 11 residues. V dropped 5 bases and J dropped 4; count of bases not matched to a gene: 2. The germline V gene has CDR1 DFQATT and CDR2 SNEGSKA (reference sequence). CDR3 protein: CSALQGYEQYF. DNA of the CDR3: TGCAGTGCTCTACAGGGGTACGAGCAGTACTTC.

CDR3 DNA: TGTGCCAGCAGCCCTTCCGGGGGGGGCAATCAGCCCCAGCATTTT. Translated: CASSPSGGGNQPQHF. The genes are TRBV4-2 and TRBJ1-5; weak D call: TRBD1 (5 bases). The CDR3 is 15 amino acids. In germline, CDR1 is LGHNA, CDR2 YNFKEQ. V dropped 4 bases and J dropped 2 bases, with 12 bases sitting between them.

The rearrangement links TRBV29-1 to TRBJ2-7; 12 nucleotides match TRBD1. Germline CDR1 and CDR2: SQVTM and ANQGSEA. CDR3 length: 14 residues. V lost 3 bases and J lost 9; bases outside the gene matches: 9. In nucleotides, the CDR3 is TGCAGCGTTGAGGGGGACAGGGGGCTAGGCGGGCAGTACTTC. Protein product: CSVEGDRGLGGQYF.

The chain combines TRBV5-5 with TRBJ2-5; TRBD1 might be the D (5 bases). This CDR3 region has 16 residues. With 1 base removed from V and 5 bases from J, the gap between germline ends came to 18 bases. The germline V gene has CDR1 SGHKS and CDR2 YYEKEE (reference sequence). DNA for the CDR3: TGTGCCAGCAGCTTGAAACTGCAGGGATCGCAGGAGACCCAGTACTTC. This translates into CASSLKLQGSQETQYF.

A single count supports this clone. CDR3 DNA sequence: TGCGCCAGCAGCCAAGTGGGTCTAGTGGCATTAGAGCAGTTCTTC. Amino acid sequence: CASSQVGLVALEQFF. The chain employs TRBV4-1 and TRBJ2-1, with D hard to call. The CDR3 is 15 amino acids. V dropped 1 base and J dropped 10 bases, with 17 bases sitting between them. From germline, CDR1 is MGHRA and CDR2 YSYEKL.

The chain carries TRBV6-5 and TRBJ1-2; D is undetermined. V lost 0 bases to trimming and J lost 7 bases, with 12 bases between them. The CDR3 contains 14 residues. CDR1 and CDR2 from the germline V gene are MNHEY and SVGAGI. This CDR3 is CASSYSGEPSGYTF. CDR3 coding DNA: TGTGCCAGCAGTTACTCCGGGGAGCCGAGTGGCTACACCTTC.

This clone has only one observation. This chain links TRBV6-6 with TRBJ2-5; 8 bases are a match to TRBD1. V was pared by 2 bases and J by 5 bases, with 4 bases of the junction left unmatched. In germline, CDR1 is MNHNY, CDR2 SVGAGI (reference sequence). CDR3 length: 14 amino acids. The CDR3: CASSYPRGRETQYF. The CDR3 DNA sequence: TGTGCCAGCAGTTACCCCAGGGGGCGGGAGACCCAGTACTTC.

Concerning this clone itself: Different DNA sequences within this sample yield the same CDR3. The chain has TRBV14 and TRBJ1-1; D remains unclear. V was trimmed by 1 base and J by 2 bases, leaving 5 bases between them. CDR1 SGHDN and CDR2 FVKESK come from the germline V gene. The CDR3 runs to 13 residues. Here the CDR3 reads CASSQALNTEAFF. In DNA form, the CDR3 reads TGTGCCAGCAGCCAAGCCCTAAACACTGAAGCTTTCTTT.

The chain has TRBV5-1 and TRBJ1-1; 10 bases are a match to TRBD1. V trimming: 3 bases; J trimming: 4 bases; junction bases outside the gene matches: 6. Germline assignment: CDR1 SGHRS and CDR2 YFSETQ. The CDR3 runs to 15 residues. The CDR3: CASSSTGGEVTEAFF. The DNA of the CDR3 is TGCGCCAGCAGCTCGACAGGGGGCGAGGTCACTGAAGCTTTCTTT.

This sequence joins TRBV19 and TRBJ1-5; 9 bases match TRBD1. Germline V gives CDR1 LNHDA, CDR2 SQIVND (reference sequence). The CDR3 covers 15 residues. The V segment lost 7 bases and the J segment 4 bases; nucleotides outside the gene matches: 8. This CDR3 reads CASNPTGTGNQPQHF. The DNA for the CDR3 is TGTGCCAGTAATCCAACAGGGACAGGGAATCAGCCCCAGCATTTT.

This clone showed up just once. The chain recombines TRBV9 with TRBJ1-2, with 9 bases matching TRBD1. Germline V lookup: CDR1 SGDLS, CDR2 YYNGEE. The junction had 12 bases not matched to a gene; V was cut back by 4 bases and J by 8 bases. This CDR3 is 15 amino acids long. The CDR3 is CASSPLGTGTRGYTF. The CDR3 coding sequence is TGTGCCAGCAGCCCTCTAGGGACAGGGACTAGAGGCTACACCTTC.

The chain is built from TRBV3-1 (or the pseudogene TRBV3-2) and TRBJ2-2; 7 bases map to TRBD2. V lost 0 bases, J lost 3 bases, and 10 bases stayed unmatched. Germline CDR1 is LGHDT and CDR2 is YNNKEL (reference sequence). CDR3 size: 18 residues. In DNA form, the CDR3 reads TGTGCCAGCAGCCAAGAAGGAGTCGGGGGGACTTACACCGGGGAGCTGTTTTTT. Protein: CASSQEGVGGTYTGELFF.

In its sample, this clone was seen once. The rearrangement uses TRBV5-3 and TRBJ2-3; 14 bases map to TRBD2. TRBV5-3 is identified as an open reading frame with a role that is uncertain. V shed 4 bases, J shed 8 bases, and the junction held 15 bases outside the gene matches. This CDR3 has 18 amino acids. In DNA, the CDR3 is TGTGCCAGAAGCCTCCAATGGAGACTAGCGGGAGGGCCGGTTACGCAGTATTTT. Amino acids: CARSLQWRLAGGPVTQYF.